The 20 T cell receptor beta chains listed next were all sequenced from one sample in a study of a mutant IDH1 vaccine in newly diagnosed glioma (dated by TCRdb to the early 2020s). The receptor library was made with the immunoSEQ multiplex PCR assay. TCRdb holds this immuneACCESS table with in-frame rearrangements only. Some clones are missing; in checked studies, unresolved V genes explain under half, and the rest has no known cause. The sample table shows some 95,000 clones, and 80% are seen once. 7.5% of the sample comes from the top ten. The intended sense of this specimen's time point label: baseline, week 1 (first vaccination visit). Explained via the paper, the treatment or condition label denotes: pre-vaccination baseline after standard-of-care therapy. The sequencing here drew on PBMCs, taken from a glioma patient treated with radiotherapy, temozolomide or both. These TCRs come from a man aged 40-49 years with glioma.

The chain is built from TRBV6-6 and TRBJ2-1, with TRBD1 matching 12 bases. The CDR3 consists of 14 residues. CDR1 and CDR2 from the germline V gene are MNHNY and SVGAGI (reference sequence). Trimming at V came to 6 bases and at J to 9 bases, leaving 6 bases not matched to a gene. The CDR3 coding sequence is TGTGCCAGCAGAAAGGGACAGGGGGCATCTGAGCAGTTCTTC. Protein sequence: CASRKGQGASEQFF.

The chain uses TRBV27 and TRBJ1-2, with 8 bases identical to TRBD1. Germline trimming cut 5 bases from V and 5 bases from J; bases unmatched to any gene: 7. In germline, CDR1 is MNHEY, CDR2 SMNVEV (reference sequence). The CDR3 runs to 14 residues. For the CDR3, the DNA is TGTGCCAGCAGTCCCAGACAGGGGTGGTATGGCTACACCTTC. It translates to CASSPRQGWYGYTF.

This clone was seen once. This chain connects TRBV21-1 to TRBJ2-5; the table's D call of TRBD1 was not tested on the DNA. TRBV21-1 is designated a pseudogene. This CDR3 region has 13 residues. CDR3 sequence: CAPQNGQQETQYF. DNA of the CDR3: TGTGCTCCCCAAAATGGACAGCAAGAGACCCAGTACTTC.

The gene calls are TRBV18 and TRBJ2-1, with D possibly being TRBD1 (5 bases). Germline CDR1 KGHSH, CDR2 LQKENI. V was trimmed by 6 bases and J by 1 base, leaving 13 bases between them. CDR3 length: 15 amino acids. The DNA of the CDR3 is TGTGCCAGCTCCGGCCGGCAGGGTTCCTACAATGAGCAGTTCTTC. It encodes CASSGRQGSYNEQFF.

The CDR3 sequence is CASSAVPPYEQYF. In DNA, the CDR3 is TGTGCCAGCAGCGCAGTCCCCCCCTACGAGCAGTACTTC. This rearrangement joins TRBV7-2 to TRBJ2-7; D remains unclear. This CDR3 contains 13 residues. V was trimmed by 5 bases and J by 2 bases, leaving 10 bases between them. Germline CDR1 SGHTA, CDR2 FQGNSA.

This chain connects TRBV9 to TRBJ2-2, with TRBD2 matching 13 bases. V trimming: 4 bases; J trimming: 7 bases; junction bases outside the gene matches: 10. The germline CDR1 and CDR2 sequences are SGDLS and YYNGEE. The CDR3 consists of 17 residues. As DNA, the CDR3 is TGTGCCAGCAGCCTCGGGACTAGCGGGACCGAGGGCGGGGAGCTGTTTTTT. This sequence encodes CASSLGTSGTEGGELFF.

This chain connects TRBV11-3 to TRBJ2-3; TRBD2 is a possible D gene (5 bases). Germline CDR1 SGHNT, CDR2 YENEEA. The V end was cut by 5 bases, the J end by 2 bases, with 8 bases between. This CDR3 is 13 amino acids long. DNA of the CDR3: TGTGCCAGCAGCCCCCGGGACACAGATACGCAGTATTTT. As protein: CASSPRDTDTQYF.

V and J are TRBV7-2 and TRBJ1-4; D not resolved. There are 15 residues in the CDR3. In germline, CDR1 is SGHTA, CDR2 FQGNSA. Trimming removed 0 bases from V and 7 bases from J, with 12 bases in between. Here the CDR3 DNA reads TGTGCCAGCAGCTTAGCGGGAAGCAGGAGTGAAAAACTGTTTTTT. Encoded protein: CASSLAGSRSEKLFF.

The V call is TRBV4-2, the J call TRBJ2-7; D possibly matches TRBD1 or TRBD2 (5 bases each). Trimming pared 0 bases from V and 3 bases from J, leaving 18 bases between. Germline lookup yields CDR1 LGHNA and CDR2 YNFKEQ. This CDR3 region has 17 residues. DNA of the CDR3: TGTGCCAGCAGCCAAGATAGAGGGAGAAGGGACCTCTACGAGCAGTACTTC. Translating gives CASSQDRGRRDLYEQYF.

The CDR3 bases are TGTGCCAGCTCACTCCCGGGACAGGCTAGCGGGAGGAATGAGCAGTTCTTC. Protein: CASSLPGQASGRNEQFF. The V gene is TRBV18, the J gene TRBJ2-1; 11 bases align to TRBD2. CDR1 KGHSH and CDR2 LQKENI come from the germline V gene. This CDR3 is 17 amino acids long. The ends lost 4 bases at V and 7 bases at J; junction bases unmatched: 12.

The rearrangement joins TRBV7-2 to TRBJ2-2, with 13 bases identical to TRBD2. CDR1 is SGHTA and CDR2 is FQGNSA in the germline V gene. Germline trimming cut 1 base from V and 8 bases from J; bases unmatched to any gene: 4. The CDR3 consists of 16 residues. The CDR3 nucleotides read TGTGCCAGCAGCTTAGGGACTAGCGGGGGCAGAGGGGAGCTGTTTTTT. Translation: CASSLGTSGGRGELFF.

The chain recombines TRBV28 with TRBJ2-3, with 7 nucleotides matching TRBD1. Germline V gene sequence: CDR1 MDHEN, CDR2 SYDVKM. V was clipped by 4 bases and J by 1 base; unmatched bases: 2. The CDR3 is 14 residues long. CDR3 sequence: CASSWGTGTDTQYF. CDR3 coding DNA: TGTGCCAGCAGTTGGGGGACAGGCACAGATACGCAGTATTTT.

The rearrangement uses TRBV2 and TRBJ1-5, with 7 positions matching TRBD1. The germline gives CDR1 SNHLY, CDR2 FYNNEI. After removal of 6 bases from V and 5 bases from J, the junction contained 7 bases not matched to a gene. The CDR3 has 14 amino acids. The CDR3 loop is CASSGDRVYQPQHF. CDR3 nucleotide sequence: TGTGCCAGCAGCGGAGACAGGGTGTATCAGCCCCAGCATTTT.

J is TRBJ2-3 and V is TRBV6-1; 7 nucleotides agree with TRBD1. Germline CDR1 reads MNHNS; CDR2 reads SASEGT. V was clipped by 4 bases and J by 1 base; unmatched bases: 14. CDR3 size: 18 residues. CDR3 DNA: TGTGCCAGCAGTGCCGTAGGATGGACAGGTTGGGGCACAGATACGCAGTATTTT. Translating it yields CASSAVGWTGWGTDTQYF.

In regard to this clone: Other nucleotide sequences in the sample specify the same CDR3. This chain links TRBV30 with TRBJ1-5; D perhaps matches TRBD1 (6 bases). The germline V and J ends were trimmed by 3 bases and 1 base, with 13 bases remaining between them. The CDR3 runs 15 residues. Germline CDR1 is GTSNPN and CDR2 is SVGIG (reference sequence). Here the CDR3 DNA reads TGTGCCTGGAGGTTTGGGGGGGGCAGCAATCAGCCCCAGCATTTT. Translating gives CAWRFGGGSNQPQHF.

This chain uses TRBV9 with TRBJ1-1; D may be TRBD1 (6 bases). The CDR3 is made up of 14 amino acids. V was pared by 0 bases and J by 3 bases, with 9 bases between. Germline V CDR1 and CDR2: SGDLS, YYNGEE. In DNA, the CDR3 is TGTGCCAGCAGCGTAGTTGGGGGCGACACTGAAGCTTTCTTT. Translation: CASSVVGGDTEAFF.

In this sample, this clone turned up a few times. The rearrangement uses TRBV6-4 and TRBJ1-5, with D unclear. CDR1 and CDR2 (germline): MRHNA, SNTAGT. With 0 bases removed from V and 0 bases from J, the gap between germline ends came to 9 bases. The CDR3 consists of 16 residues. CDR3 amino acids: CASSDSPGYSNQPQHF. Here the CDR3 DNA reads TGTGCCAGCAGTGACTCTCCAGGATATAGCAATCAGCCCCAGCATTTT.

The chain carries TRBV11-2 and TRBJ1-2, with D perhaps matching TRBD1 (6 bases). Trimming left V 5 bases short and J 1 base short, with 11 bases between. The CDR3 is 14 amino acids. Germline V CDR1 and CDR2: SGHAT, FQNNGV. The CDR3 region is CASSGRGFNYGYTF. The CDR3 nucleotides read TGTGCCAGCAGCGGAAGGGGGTTTAACTATGGCTACACCTTC.

J is TRBJ2-5 and V is TRBV11-3; 8 bases align to TRBD2. CDR1 and CDR2 from the germline V gene are SGHNT and YENEEA. The CDR3 spans 15 residues. V was clipped by 1 base and J by 5 bases; unmatched bases: 6. CDR3 sequence reads: CASSLGISGSETQYF. CDR3 nucleotide sequence: TGTGCCAGCAGCTTAGGGATCAGCGGGAGTGAGACCCAGTACTTC.

This clone was seen a single time. The chain carries TRBV4-2 and TRBJ1-4; TRBD1 agrees at 7 bases. The CDR3 has 17 residues. Germline V gene lookup returns CDR1 LGHNA and CDR2 YNFKEQ. Trimming at V came to 1 base and at J to 0 bases, leaving 5 bases not matched to a gene. DNA of the CDR3: TGTGCCAGCAGCCAAGTCCTGGGGACAGCAACTAATGAAAAACTGTTTTTT. This codes for CASSQVLGTATNEKLFF.